This TCR beta chain was sequenced during a study of STAT5B mutations in CD4+ large granular lymphocyte leukemia. The repertoire was sequenced with immunoSEQ multiplex PCR; TCRdb's copy has only in-frame clones and lacks some. In the table there are fewer than 45,000 clones, about four fifths of which are singletons. The sample holds a few counts of this clone. Germline CDR1 and CDR2: SQVTM and ANQGSEA. There are 14 residues in the CDR3. The V end was cut by 0 bases, the J end by 4 bases, with 9 bases between. Sequenced input: CD4+ T cells from blood buffy coats. This chain links TRBV29-1 with TRBJ2-2; a weak D match, TRBD1 (5 bases). This receptor was obtained from a human donor in good health. The CDR3 sequence is CSVEDEDITGELFF. In DNA, the CDR3 is TGCAGCGTTGAAGATGAGGACATCACCGGGGAGCTGTTTTTT.